A selection of T cell receptor beta chains follows, all from one sample in a study of blood T cell repertoires in COVID-19. The assay was immunoSEQ multiplex PCR, and TCRdb's table has in-frame clones only and misses some. The profile shows 300,000 to 500,000 clones, 70% to 90% of them singletons. The material sequenced was PBMCs or T cells enriched from blood (not recorded which). These receptor sequences come from a woman aged 30 to 39 with acute COVID-19. CDR3s include the opening cysteine and the closing phenylalanine or tryptophan. D genes are given only for firm matches. Clone size is shown for a subset of rows, as once, few, many or a class of expanded clone.

TRBV5-1	NA	TRBD1	TRBJ1-6	CASSFGQGAYSPLHF	TGCGCCAGCAGCTTCGGACAGGGGGCATATTCACCCCTCCACTTT
TRBV6-5	NA	NA	TRBJ1-2	CASAGGIYGYTF	TGTGCCTCAGCGGGCGGAATTTATGGCTACACCTTC
TRBV11-2	NA	NA	TRBJ1-1	CASSLGRGWTEAFF	TGTGCCAGCAGCTTAGGCCGGGGGTGGACTGAAGCTTTCTTT
TRBV6-1	NA	NA	TRBJ1-2	CASSELNRDGYTF	TGTGCCAGCAGTGAACTAAACAGGGATGGCTACACCTTC
TRBV11-2	few	NA	TRBJ2-7	CASSFMSEQYF	TGTGCCAGCAGCTTCATGAGCGAGCAGTACTTC
TRBV5-1	NA	NA	TRBJ1-3	CASRRAESLGNTIYF	TGCGCCAGCCGTCGAGCGGAGAGCCTCGGAAACACCATATATTTT
TRBV5-4	NA	NA	TRBJ2-1	CASSSLYNEQFF	TGTGCCAGCAGTTCGTTGTACAATGAGCAGTTCTTC
TRBV24-1	NA	NA	TRBJ1-4	CATSGIGSLNEKLFF	TGTGCCACCAGTGGAATTGGCAGTCTTAATGAAAAACTGTTTTTT
TRBV27	NA	TRBD2	TRBJ2-7	CASSRTSGAYEQYF	TGTGCCAGCAGTCGGACTAGCGGGGCCTACGAGCAGTACTTC
TRBV6-2/TRBV6-3	NA	TRBD2	TRBJ2-3	CASSSPAGGWTDTQYF	TGTGCCAGCAGTTCTCCAGCGGGGGGATGGACAGATACGCAGTATTTT
TRBV5-6	NA	NA	TRBJ2-1	CASSLGGLGSYNEQFF	TGTGCCAGCAGCTTAGGTGGGCTCGGATCCTACAATGAGCAGTTCTTC
TRBV7-2	NA	NA	TRBJ1-4	CASSSGGEGEKLFF	TGTGCCAGCAGCTCGGGAGGGGAAGGTGAAAAACTGTTTTTT
TRBV7-6	NA	NA	TRBJ1-2	CASSLSGDGYTF	TGTGCCAGCAGCTTATCAGGGGATGGCTACACCTTC
TRBV19	few	NA	TRBJ2-5	CASSRGTIQGTQETQYF	TGTGCCAGTAGTAGGGGGACCATACAGGGTACCCAGGAGACCCAGTACTTC
TRBV9	NA	TRBD2	TRBJ2-1	CASSPQRGAGNEQFF	TGTGCCAGCAGCCCCCAGCGGGGGGCCGGGAATGAGCAGTTCTTC
TRBV27	once	NA	TRBJ2-7	CASSRLQGTYEQYF	TGTGCCAGCAGTAGACTACAGGGAACCTACGAGCAGTACTTC
TRBV11-2	NA	NA	TRBJ2-7	CASSSHTRTYEQYF	TGTGCCAGCAGCTCGCACACTAGAACCTACGAGCAGTACTTC
TRBV3-1/TRBV3-2	NA	NA	TRBJ1-1	CASSQDGGAVNTEAFF	TGTGCCAGCAGCCAAGACGGGGGGGCGGTGAACACTGAAGCTTTCTTT
TRBV5-6	NA	NA	TRBJ1-3	CASSYDRGKPPSGNTIYF	TGTGCCAGCAGCTACGACAGAGGCAAACCCCCCTCTGGAAACACCATATATTTT
TRBV5-1	NA	NA	TRBJ1-6	CASSLKESYNSPLHF	TGCGCCAGCAGCTTGAAGGAGTCCTATAATTCACCCCTCCACTTT
TRBV7-9	NA	NA	TRBJ1-1	CASSLQGLNTEAFF	TGTGCCAGCAGCTTACAGGGATTGAACACTGAAGCTTTCTTT
TRBV12-3/TRBV12-4	NA	NA	TRBJ1-5	CASSRSDRPQHF	TGTGCCAGCAGTAGAAGCGACCGGCCCCAGCATTTT
TRBV24-1	NA	NA	TRBJ1-2	CATSVGPNYGYTF	TGTGCCACCAGTGTCGGTCCTAACTATGGCTACACCTTC
TRBV4-1	few	NA	TRBJ1-3	CASSQLRAGNTIYF	TGCGCCAGCAGCCAACTACGGGCTGGAAACACCATATATTTT
TRBV2	NA	TRBD1	TRBJ2-2	CASTPGQANTGELFF	TGTGCCAGCACTCCGGGACAGGCGAACACCGGGGAGCTGTTTTTT
TRBV19	NA	TRBD1	TRBJ1-4	CASSQTGGIKKLFF	TGTGCCAGTAGCCAGACAGGGGGCATCAAAAAACTGTTTTTT
TRBV7-2	NA	NA	TRBJ1-2	CASSFIGVVGYTF	TGTGCCAGCAGCTTTATAGGGGTAGTAGGCTACACCTTC
TRBV3-1/TRBV3-2	NA	NA	TRBJ1-1	CASSQDEGLRAFF	TGTGCCAGCAGCCAAGATGAGGGATTAAGAGCTTTCTTT
TRBV5-1	NA	NA	TRBJ2-5	CASSINGGWTQYF	TGCGCCAGCAGCATAAACGGGGGTTGGACCCAGTACTTC
TRBV3-1/TRBV3-2	NA	TRBD2	TRBJ2-1	CASSPRTSGGAWNEQFF	TGTGCCAGCAGCCCGCGGACTAGCGGGGGGGCTTGGAATGAGCAGTTCTTC
TRBV7-9	NA	TRBD2	TRBJ2-3	CASSPPTSGGVYTDTQYF	TGTGCCAGCAGCCCCCCCACTAGCGGGGGGGTCTACACAGATACGCAGTATTTT
TRBV25-1	NA	NA	TRBJ1-3	CASKRGGGNTIYF	TGTGCCAGCAAAAGGGGTGGGGGAAACACCATATATTTT
TRBV5-1	few	NA	TRBJ2-1	CASSLEAGLDEQFF	TGCGCCAGCAGCTTGGAGGCAGGACTGGATGAGCAGTTCTTC
TRBV24-1	NA	NA	TRBJ2-3	CATSEPRDKGTQYF	TGTGCCACCAGTGAGCCCCGGGACAAAGGTACGCAGTATTTT
TRBV7-9	NA	NA	TRBJ1-1	CASSRRDTEAFF	TGTGCCAGCAGCCGTCGGGACACTGAAGCTTTCTTT
TRBV7-9	NA	NA	TRBJ2-6	CAGSRGYVAGANVLTF	TGTGCCGGCAGCCGCGGGTATGTGGCTGGGGCCAACGTCCTGACTTTC
TRBV7-9	NA	NA	TRBJ2-7	CASSLGQLYEQYF	TGTGCCAGCAGCTTAGGACAGTTATACGAGCAGTACTTC
TRBV4-1	NA	NA	TRBJ1-5	CASSQREAGVNQPQHF	TGCGCCAGCAGCCAAAGAGAGGCAGGGGTTAATCAGCCCCAGCATTTT
TRBV21-1	NA	NA	TRBJ1-4	CASSKAGTGNEKLFF	TGTGCCAGCAGCAAAGCCGGGACAGGAAATGAAAAACTGTTTTTT
TRBV5-1	NA	TRBD1	TRBJ2-2	CASSRPGQGPGELFF	TGCGCCAGCAGCCGTCCGGGACAGGGTCCCGGGGAGCTGTTTTTT
TRBV6-5	NA	NA	TRBJ1-5	CASSRGGPDQPQHF	TGTGCCAGCAGTCGCGGGGGTCCGGATCAGCCCCAGCATTTT
TRBV25-1	NA	NA	TRBJ1-4	CASSESRGVRNEKLFF	TGTGCCAGCAGTGAATCACGGGGGGTACGTAATGAAAAACTGTTTTTT
TRBV29-1	NA	TRBD1	TRBJ1-4	CSVYRGWEEKLFF	TGCAGCGTCTACAGGGGTTGGGAGGAAAAACTGTTTTTT
TRBV6-6	NA	NA	TRBJ2-2	CASSLALGASGELFF	TGTGCCAGCAGTTTGGCACTGGGGGCCTCCGGGGAGCTGTTTTTT